Listed below are T cell receptor beta chains from one sample, sequenced in a study of cytomegalovirus exposure and HLA in healthy donors. Sequenced by immunoSEQ multiplex PCR; TCRdb stores in-frame clones only, minus some. The sample holds about 160,000 clones, approximately 79% seen once. Sequencing was performed on PBMCs. These receptors all come from a man in his forties in good health and CMV-seropositive. Both conserved end residues are part of each CDR3. A D gene is named only where the DNA matches it firmly. Some rows have no size entry. The others give once, few or many, or a class for an expanded clone.

j_call,clone_size,d_call,v_call,cdr3_aa,cdr3_nt
TRBJ1-6,NA,NA,TRBV11-2,CASSLDRGIGPLHF,TGTGCCAGCAGCTTAGATCGGGGGATCGGACCCCTCCACTTT
TRBJ2-7,NA,NA,TRBV19,CASSTFTGYEQYF,TGTGCCAGTAGTACCTTCACGGGCTACGAGCAGTACTTC
TRBJ1-2,NA,TRBD1,TRBV29-1,CSVEDPTGSTYGYTF,TGCAGCGTTGAAGACCCGACAGGGAGTACCTATGGCTACACCTTC
TRBJ2-2,NA,NA,TRBV4-3,CASSPRSGTGELFF,TGCGCCAGCAGCCCCCGCTCGGGCACCGGGGAGCTGTTTTTT
TRBJ1-1,few,TRBD1,TRBV11-2,CASSLGTGRSTEAFF,TGTGCCAGCAGCTTAGGGACAGGGAGGTCCACTGAAGCTTTCTTT
TRBJ2-7,NA,TRBD1,TRBV6-5,CASGRGTYEQYF,TGTGCCAGCGGCAGGGGGACCTACGAGCAGTACTTC
TRBJ2-3,NA,NA,TRBV19,CASSTAGTFRTDTQYF,TGTGCCAGTAGTACCGCCGGGACTTTCCGCACAGATACGCAGTATTTT
TRBJ1-2,NA,TRBD1,TRBV27,CASSKTGNLGNYGYTF,TGTGCCAGCAGTAAGACAGGGAACTTGGGTAACTATGGCTACACCTTC
TRBJ1-5,NA,NA,TRBV5-1,CASSLGPGNQPQHF,TGCGCCAGCAGCCTAGGGCCGGGGAATCAGCCCCAGCATTTT
TRBJ1-1,once,NA,TRBV11-1,CASSLPLNTEAFF,TGTGCCAGCAGCTTACCACTTAACACTGAAGCTTTCTTT
TRBJ1-2,NA,NA,TRBV5-1,CASSSPGGLYGYTF,TGCGCCAGCAGTTCTCCGGGGGGTCTCTATGGCTACACCTTC
TRBJ2-3,NA,NA,TRBV6-5,CASSYSLPDTQYF,TGTGCCAGCAGTTACTCACTCCCAGATACGCAGTATTTT
TRBJ1-2,once,TRBD1,TRBV27,CASSFTGQGKYGYTF,TGTGCCAGCAGTTTCACCGGACAGGGCAAGTATGGCTACACCTTC
TRBJ1-4,NA,NA,TRBV7-2,CASKSNPAVGRDEKLFF,TGTGCCAGCAAAAGCAATCCGGCGGTAGGGAGAGATGAAAAACTGTTTTTT
TRBJ2-7,once,TRBD1,TRBV28,CASSPPGQGSYEQYF,TGTGCCAGCAGTCCTCCGGGACAGGGCAGCTACGAGCAGTACTTC
TRBJ1-1,NA,NA,TRBV7-9,CASSLLSEAFF,TGTGCCAGCAGCTTGCTTAGTGAAGCTTTCTTT
TRBJ1-5,NA,NA,TRBV28,CASNPKRGVNQPQHF,TGTGCCAGCAACCCAAAGCGGGGCGTTAATCAGCCCCAGCATTTT
TRBJ1-1,NA,NA,TRBV18,CASSPPKGGGTEAFF,TGTGCCAGCTCACCACCGAAAGGTGGAGGCACTGAAGCTTTCTTT
TRBJ2-7,NA,TRBD2,TRBV7-9,CASSPVGGGHSYEQYF,TGTGCCAGCAGCCCCGTGGGCGGGGGTCACTCCTACGAGCAGTACTTC
TRBJ1-5,NA,NA,TRBV6-6,CASSLGHRGNQPQHF,TGTGCCAGCAGTCTGGGACACAGGGGCAATCAGCCCCAGCATTTT
TRBJ1-5,NA,NA,TRBV10-1,CASSTEGFRVGGQPQHF,TGCGCCAGCAGTACTGAGGGTTTTAGAGTGGGGGGTCAGCCCCAGCATTTT
TRBJ1-4,NA,NA,TRBV19,CASSVPGYEKLFF,TGTGCCAGTAGTGTGCCAGGGTATGAAAAACTGTTTTTT
TRBJ2-2,NA,TRBD1,TRBV7-3,CASSFGAGGRTGELFF,TGTGCCAGCAGCTTTGGGGCAGGGGGTAGGACCGGGGAGCTGTTTTTT
TRBJ2-1,NA,TRBD1,TRBV7-9,CASSSGQGRFHEQFF,TGTGCCAGCAGCTCAGGACAGGGGAGATTCCATGAGCAGTTCTTC
TRBJ2-2,NA,TRBD1,TRBV6-4,CAITGDRAPTANTGELFF,TGTGCCATAACTGGGGACAGGGCCCCTACCGCGAACACCGGGGAGCTGTTTTTT
TRBJ1-4,NA,NA,TRBV5-1,CASSLAGDHATNEKLFF,TGCGCCAGCAGCTTGGCAGGGGACCACGCAACTAATGAAAAACTGTTTTTT
TRBJ2-5,NA,TRBD2,TRBV4-2,CASSPNWGGDQETQYF,TGTGCCAGCAGCCCGAATTGGGGAGGGGACCAAGAGACCCAGTACTTC
TRBJ2-7,NA,TRBD1,TRBV5-6,CASSRTGGEQYF,TGTGCCAGCAGCCGGACAGGGGGCGAGCAGTACTTC
TRBJ1-5,once,NA,TRBV7-9,CASSLKDRVSHSNQPQHF,TGTGCCAGCAGCTTAAAGGACAGAGTAAGTCATAGCAATCAGCCCCAGCATTTT
TRBJ2-1,NA,TRBD2,TRBV4-3,CASSPTSGGAGNEQFF,TGCGCCAGCAGCCCGACTAGCGGGGGGGCGGGCAATGAGCAGTTCTTC
TRBJ1-4,NA,NA,TRBV7-9,CASSLVSVGEKLFF,TGTGCCAGCAGCTTAGTTAGCGTCGGAGAAAAACTGTTTTTT